The 19 T cell receptor beta chains below were found in one sample sequenced in a study of T cell responses to AZD1222 COVID-19 vaccine. Libraries were prepared by immunoSEQ multiplex PCR; TCRdb keeps only in-frame clonotypes and omits some of them. In the table there are 130,000 or so clones, around 90% of which are singletons. The material sequenced was peripheral blood, taken on day 0 of AZD1222 vaccination. All receptors derive from an adult in good health.

The J gene is TRBJ2-7, the V gene TRBV5-6; 8 bases map to TRBD1. This CDR3 has 14 residues. Germline trimming cut 6 bases from V and 1 base from J; bases unmatched to any gene: 6. Germline lookup yields CDR1 SGHDT and CDR2 YYEEEE. The CDR3 loop is CASIRQGLSYEQYF. The CDR3 region has the DNA TGTGCCAGCATCCGACAGGGGCTGTCCTACGAGCAGTACTTC.

V usage is TRBV7-2 and J usage is TRBJ1-4; tentatively, D is TRBD1 (5 bases). Germline CDR1 and CDR2: SGHTA and FQGNSA. There are 13 residues in the CDR3. Trimming stripped 5 bases from V and 8 bases from J, with 12 bases between. The CDR3 loop is CASSIRYREKLFF. In DNA form, the CDR3 reads TGTGCCAGCAGCATCAGGTACAGGGAAAAACTGTTTTTT.

This chain's CDR3 is CASRLTGDTEAFF. The DNA of the CDR3 is TGTGCCAGTAGGTTAACAGGGGACACTGAAGCTTTCTTT. This chain joins TRBV19 and TRBJ1-1; 7 bases are shared with TRBD1. Trimming took 6 bases from V and 3 from J; bases not matched to a gene: 4. The germline V gene has CDR1 LNHDA and CDR2 SQIVND (reference sequence). This CDR3 comprises 13 residues.

The chain is built from TRBV3-1 (or the pseudogene TRBV3-2) and TRBJ1-1, with D possibly TRBD1 on 5 matching bases. This CDR3 comprises 14 residues. V dropped 0 bases and J dropped 5 bases, with 10 bases sitting between them. CDR1 and CDR2 from the germline V gene are LGHDT and YNNKEL (reference sequence). This CDR3 reads CASSQERGDTEAFF. Written as DNA, the CDR3 is TGTGCCAGCAGCCAAGAGCGGGGGGATACTGAAGCTTTCTTT.

The chain combines TRBV7-2 with TRBJ1-2; the match to TRBD1 covers 8 bases. The CDR3 is 13 amino acids. The V and J ends lost 5 bases and 6 bases, in that order; junction bases with no gene match: 5. Per germline, CDR1 SGHTA and CDR2 FQGNSA. The CDR3 spells CASSPDRVNGYTF. CDR3 nucleotides: TGTGCCAGCAGCCCGGACAGGGTAAATGGCTACACCTTC.

The rearrangement uses TRBV18 and TRBJ2-3; no firm D call. CDR3 length: 13 amino acids. Per germline, CDR1 KGHSH and CDR2 LQKENI. V lost 0 bases, J lost 2 bases, and 3 bases lay in between. DNA of the CDR3: TGTGCCAGCTCACCACCGACCACAGATACGCAGTATTTT. Its translation: CASSPPTTDTQYF.

The genes are TRBV21-1 and TRBJ2-5; the D call TRBD2 from the table was never checked on the DNA. TRBV21-1 is a documented pseudogene. The CDR3 runs 17 residues. The CDR3 is CASSNGTSGRARETQYF. CDR3 DNA sequence: TGTGCCAGCAGCAACGGGACTAGCGGGAGGGCGAGGGAGACCCAGTACTTC.

The chain carries TRBV15 and TRBJ1-2; TRBD1 agrees at 7 bases. V lost 0 bases, J lost 8 bases, and 6 bases stayed unmatched. Per germline, CDR1 LNHNV and CDR2 YYDKDF (reference sequence). The CDR3 sequence is 14 residues long. The CDR3 nucleotides read TGTGCCACCAGCAGAGATACAACAGGGGAAGGCTACACCTTC. This codes for CATSRDTTGEGYTF. The variable domain in full, with the rest retrieved from reference TRBV15 and TRBJ1-2, is DAMVIQNPRYQVTQFGKPVTLSCSQTLNHNVMYWYQQKSSQAPKLLFHYYDKDFNNEADTPDNFQSRRPNTSFCFLDIRSPGLGDTAMYLCATSRDTTGEGYTFGSGTRLTVV.

The genes are TRBV5-6 and TRBJ1-1; D call uncertain. Germline V gene data show CDR1 as SGHDT and CDR2 as YYEEEE. Trimming removed 1 base from V and 1 base from J, with 11 bases in between. The CDR3 runs 15 residues. CDR3 sequence: CASSLLGLGNTEAFF. CDR3 bases: TGTGCCAGCAGCTTGCTAGGGTTAGGGAACACTGAAGCTTTCTTT.

This clone was observed once. The rearrangement uses TRBV12-3 or TRBV12-4 and TRBJ2-4, with D possibly matching TRBD2 (5 bases). Deletions cut 3 bases from V and 6 bases from J, with 6 bases between. The CDR3 is 12 amino acids. DNA of the CDR3: TGTGCCAGCAGTTTTGAGGGAAACATTCAGTACTTC. Its translation is CASSFEGNIQYF.

The chain recombines TRBV6-5 with TRBJ1-5, with 7 bases lining up with TRBD1. This CDR3 is built from 15 residues. After removal of 6 bases from V and 4 bases from J, the junction contained 9 bases not matched to a gene. CDR1 is MNHEY and CDR2 is SVGAGI in the germline V gene. Here the CDR3 reads CASRKDRSSNQPQHF. The CDR3 nucleotides are TGTGCCAGCAGAAAGGACAGGTCTTCGAATCAGCCCCAGCATTTT.

The chain has TRBV4-2 and TRBJ1-1; D perhaps matches TRBD1 (5 bases). The CDR3 runs to 16 residues. Trimming took 0 bases from V and 1 from J, leaving 12 bases between them. Germline V gives CDR1 LGHNA, CDR2 YNFKEQ. CDR3 sequence (DNA): TGTGCCAGCAGCCAAGATTGGGGCCAGAGGAACACTGAAGCTTTCTTT. As protein: CASSQDWGQRNTEAFF.

CDR3 amino acids: CASSLDGSGRGWQFF. CDR3 DNA sequence: TGTGCCAGCAGCTTAGACGGTAGCGGGAGGGGGTGGCAGTTCTTC. The rearrangement links TRBV7-2 to TRBJ2-1; 11 bases are a match to TRBD2. The CDR3 has 15 residues. Germline assignment: CDR1 SGHTA and CDR2 FQGNSA. The ends lost 1 base at V and 12 bases at J; junction bases unmatched: 8.

CDR3 in DNA: TGTGCCAGCAGCCAGATGATGGGGGAGACCCAGTACTTC. It codes for CASSQMMGETQYF. The gene calls are TRBV3-1 (or the pseudogene TRBV3-2) and TRBJ2-5; D is uncertain. The CDR3 totals 13 residues. Looked up from germline, CDR1 is LGHDT and CDR2 is YNNKEL (reference sequence). V lost 3 bases to trimming and J lost 5 bases, with 10 bases between them.

This chain links TRBV3-1 (or the pseudogene TRBV3-2) with TRBJ1-2; TRBD1 agrees at 10 bases. Germline values: CDR1 LGHDT, CDR2 YNNKEL (reference sequence). After removal of 0 bases from V and 0 bases from J, the junction contained 4 bases not matched to a gene. This CDR3 has 17 residues. The CDR3 loop is CASSQDPGQGTNYGYTF. CDR3 in DNA: TGTGCCAGCAGCCAAGACCCGGGACAGGGGACTAACTATGGCTACACCTTC.

The chain employs TRBV4-1 and TRBJ2-7, with D perhaps TRBD1 (5 bases). The CDR3 is 15 amino acids. V was cut by 1 base and J by 2 bases, with 12 bases left in between. Germline CDR1 reads MGHRA; CDR2 reads YSYEKL. Written as DNA, the CDR3 is TGCGCCAGCAGCCAAGGTTGGGGCCGTACCTACGAGCAGTACTTC. Protein product: CASSQGWGRTYEQYF.

V gene TRBV2 combines with J gene TRBJ2-7; D unclear. V was clipped by 7 bases and J by 0 bases, with 4 bases between them. This CDR3 comprises 11 residues. CDR1 is SNHLY, CDR2 FYNNEI, per germline. CDR3: CASIFSYEQYF. The CDR3 DNA is TGTGCCAGCATTTTCTCCTACGAGCAGTACTTC.

The chain has TRBV10-1 and TRBJ1-4; the match to TRBD1 covers 8 bases. The CDR3 has 18 residues. Germline V lookup: CDR1 WNHNN, CDR2 SYGVQD (reference sequence). V gave up 2 bases and J gave up 4 bases; unmatched junction bases: 12. The CDR3 nucleotides are TGCGCCAGCAGTGAGGGGACAGGAAAGAGTTACGGTAATGAAAAACTGTTTTTT. Translation: CASSEGTGKSYGNEKLFF.

The chain uses TRBV5-4 and TRBJ1-1; the match to TRBD1 covers 8 bases. The CDR3 is 14 residues long. Unmatched junction bases numbered 8, after V lost 4 bases and J lost 6 bases. CDR1 is SGHNT, CDR2 YYREEE, per germline (reference sequence). For the CDR3, the DNA is TGTGCCAGCAGCCACGGACAGGGAGATTCTGAAGCTTTCTTT. This encodes CASSHGQGDSEAFF.